The following is a T cell receptor (beta chain) sequence with its context. The sample comes from a study of CD8+ T cells in alopecia areata. Study details: Twice daily, treated patients received 5 to 10 mg of oral tofacitinib.

This CDR3 is 17 amino acids long. The ends were cut back, 0 bases at V and 1 base at J, with 12 bases in the middle. Documented treatment: oral pan-JAK inhibitor, 5-10 mg twice daily. The authors extracted RNA and reverse transcribed it into cDNA as the sequencing template. Assay: immunoSEQ multiplex PCR; the TCRdb copy retains only in-frame clones and omits some. The table records under 200,000 clones, 65% of them present only once. Specimen: CD4+ T cells sorted from blood, collected at week 4, from a patient treated with tofacitinib. The rearrangement joins TRBV23-1 to TRBJ2-2, with D uncertain. TRBV23-1 is annotated as an ORF whose role is uncertain. The source is a human donor with alopecia areata. CDR3 in amino acids: CASSQSILRLNTGELFF. DNA of the CDR3: TGCGCCAGCAGTCAATCGATCTTACGGTTGAACACCGGGGAGCTGTTTTTT.